The sequence of this T cell receptor (beta chain) was determined in a study of draining lymph node invasion in breast cancer (dated by TCRdb to the early 2020s). Background on the whole study: Histology and cytokeratin immunohistochemistry were used to diagnose nodal metastasis, and EpCAM/CD45 flow cytometry was used to confirm the diagnosis. Across breast cancer tissues, a separate targeted assay used bulk TCR-beta CDR3 sequencing to compare sorted memory regulatory T cells with memory conventional CD4 T cells. Matched non-invaded and tumor-invaded tumor-draining lymph nodes plus the primary tumor were contributed by each patient, with both Treg and Tconv subsets profiled. In the separate targeted TCR sequencing, lymph nodes from roughly five patients were covered, and primary tumors were sequenced for three of those patients.

Memory conventional CD4 T cells were isolated by sorting for CD4+ CD45RA- CD25- cells. Whether a tumor-draining lymph node counted as invaded or non-invaded depended on the presence or absence of metastatic tumor cells. T cells were pre-enriched with a Miltenyi Pan T Cell isolation kit before staining and sorting. Primary tumors were characterized by immunohistochemistry for estrogen receptor, progesterone receptor, HER2 and Ki-67. Within a few hours after surgery, fresh surgical tissue was processed by cutting the tissue into small fragments. The tissue fragments were digested enzymatically for over 15 minutes with Liberase TL plus DNase and were then passed through a 40-micrometer strainer. After DAPI live/dead staining, sorting was performed on a BD FACS Aria II with about 97-99% purity. The sorted cells were lysed in TCL buffer, and a Norgen Single Cell RNA purification kit, including DNase treatment, was used to purify the RNA.

The full study reports these points: TCRs shared between Treg and Tconv subsets were regarded as suggestive, but not proof, of a common clonal origin. Across all tissues in the targeted TCR-seq data, Tregs appeared to be more clonally expanded than Tconvs, and both subsets showed lower diversity in tumor than in lymph nodes. The data could not determine whether Treg conversion took place in a particular organ or whether converted Tregs recirculated between nodes and tumor. Per tissue, roughly 12-25% of Treg TCRs were found to be shared with Tconvs, and this sharing was interpreted as suggesting peripheral Treg induction. Some of the top 100 tumor clones were detected in invaded and non-invaded nodes, suggesting recirculation between tumor and draining nodes. Tracking the tumor top-100 clones was possible in just a couple of patients.

V is cut by 2 bases and J by 5 bases, and the space between the germline ends is 15 bases. Inclusive of the bounding cysteine and phenylalanine, the CDR3 is 15 residues long. Of all the DNA, just the CDR3 is kept, 45 bases in frame from base 1. In the germline V gene (reference sequence), CDR1 corresponds to GTSNPN and CDR2 to SVGIG. Receptor libraries were prepared by bulk RNA-seq. Instrument on record: Illumina HiSeq 2500. In the source study's methods: CDR3 sequences in the separate targeted TCR-seq dataset were extracted from raw reads and quantified using MiXCR version 2.1.5 with default parameters. TCR-beta clones in the separate targeted TCR-seq dataset were defined according to the combination of V gene, J gene and CDR3 sequence. The separate targeted TCR-seq dataset was filtered by first dropping clones with fewer than three counts and then keeping only the 90% most strongly expressed clones in each sample. The separate targeted TCR-seq dataset calculated Treg-Tconv overlap for each tissue as the number of shared clones divided by the total number of Treg clones, multiplied by 100. TCRdb redid the processing of the public reads, applying fastp at Q25 and MiXCR, and retained in-frame beta chains. When rows share a CDR3 protein, they turn into one entry using the most common DNA and genes. It is TCRdb's table, rather than the study itself, that gives the V and J calls and clone size. This sample gives about 2,600 distinct CDR3 sequences in total; approximately 85% of them show up just once. The top ten hold about 1.4% of the sample.

Concerning this clonotype itself: The specificity of this receptor is unknown. The sample holds no much larger clone one base away, and base qualities are not on file.

The specimen sequenced was sorted memory CD4+ effector T cells from a lymph node. The cell subset or site label here, explained by the study, means: CD45RA-negative sorted CD4+ T cells (memory Tconv or effector/memory Treg). The sequence links TRBV30 to TRBJ1-4; too little of a D gene remains to name it. The clonotype was recovered from a female donor with luminal breast cancer. The bases read TGTGCCTGGAGTAGGGCCAAGTTAGCAAATGAAAAACTGTTTTTT. This sequence encodes CAWSRAKLANEKLFF.